These 2 T cell receptor beta chains were sequenced from one sample in a study of blood T cells in healthy people across ages. Using a J-beta primer mix together with a sample-barcoded 5' primer, a second PCR was run for about 7 to 12 cycles. TCRdb re-called the 5' RACE reads through MiXCR, storing one row per CDR3 protein. The sample gives 1.5 million to 2 million distinct CDR3 sequences, under 30% of which show up once; approximately 7.7% is in the top ten. The sequenced material came from blood. These receptors came from a woman in her 30s in good health.

This clonotype was observed at least ten times. The chain has TRBV10-2 and TRBJ2-1, with 9 positions matching TRBD1. Germline CDR1 is WSHSY and CDR2 is SAAADI. This CDR3 has 13 amino acids. The V segment lost 7 bases and the J segment 7 bases; nucleotides outside the gene matches: 5. DNA of the CDR3: TGCGCCAGCATGCCGGACAGGGGAAATGAGCAGTTCTTC. It specifies CASMPDRGNEQFF.

The chain has TRBV20-1 and TRBJ2-3; D call uncertain. Germline V lookup: CDR1 DFQATT, CDR2 SNEGSKA (reference sequence). The CDR3 length is 15 residues. With 0 bases removed from V and 4 bases from J, the gap between germline ends came to 14 bases. CDR3 loop: CSARDQIVRADTQYF. The CDR3 region has the DNA TGCAGTGCTAGAGATCAGATAGTCCGGGCAGATACGCAGTATTTT.